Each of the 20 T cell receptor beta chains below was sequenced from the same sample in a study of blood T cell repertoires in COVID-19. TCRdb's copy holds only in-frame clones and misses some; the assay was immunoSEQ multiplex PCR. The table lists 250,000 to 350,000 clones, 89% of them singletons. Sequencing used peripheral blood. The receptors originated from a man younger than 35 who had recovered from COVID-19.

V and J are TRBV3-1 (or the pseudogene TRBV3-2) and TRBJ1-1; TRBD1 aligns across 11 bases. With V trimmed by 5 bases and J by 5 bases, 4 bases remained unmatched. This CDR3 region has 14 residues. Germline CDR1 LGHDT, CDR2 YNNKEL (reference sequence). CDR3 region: CASSFGTGGTEAFF. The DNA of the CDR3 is TGTGCCAGCAGCTTTGGGACAGGGGGAACTGAAGCTTTCTTT.

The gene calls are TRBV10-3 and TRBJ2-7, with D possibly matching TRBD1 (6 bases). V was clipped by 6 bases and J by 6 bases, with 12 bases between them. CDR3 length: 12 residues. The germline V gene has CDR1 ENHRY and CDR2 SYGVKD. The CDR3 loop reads CAIRQGPFEQYF. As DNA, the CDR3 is TGTGCCATCAGGCAGGGGCCCTTCGAGCAGTACTTC.

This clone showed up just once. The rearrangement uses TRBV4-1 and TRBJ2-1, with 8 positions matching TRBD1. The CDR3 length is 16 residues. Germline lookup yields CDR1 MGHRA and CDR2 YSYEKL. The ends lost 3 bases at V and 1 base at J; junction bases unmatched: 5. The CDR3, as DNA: TGCGCCAGCAGCCAGGCAGACAGGGGATCCTACAATGAGCAGTTCTTC. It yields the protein CASSQADRGSYNEQFF.

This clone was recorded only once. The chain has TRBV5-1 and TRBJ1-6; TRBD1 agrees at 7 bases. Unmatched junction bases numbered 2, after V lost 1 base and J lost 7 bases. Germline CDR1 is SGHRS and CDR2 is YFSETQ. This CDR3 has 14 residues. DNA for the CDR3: TGCGCCAGCAGCTTGAAGGGGGCCAATTCACCCCTCCACTTT. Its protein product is CASSLKGANSPLHF.

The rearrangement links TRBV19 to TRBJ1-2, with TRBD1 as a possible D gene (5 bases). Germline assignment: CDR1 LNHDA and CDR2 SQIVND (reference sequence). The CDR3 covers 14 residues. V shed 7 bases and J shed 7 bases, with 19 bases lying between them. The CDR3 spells CASKERGNYGGYTF. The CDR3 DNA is TGTGCCAGTAAGGAACGGGGGAATTATGGTGGCTACACCTTC.

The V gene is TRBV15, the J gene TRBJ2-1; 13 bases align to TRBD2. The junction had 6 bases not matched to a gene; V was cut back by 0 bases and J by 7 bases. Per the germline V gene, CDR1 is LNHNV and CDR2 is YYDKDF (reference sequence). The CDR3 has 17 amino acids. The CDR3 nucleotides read TGTGCCACCAGCAGAGATCCACTAGCGGGGGGGAGTAATGAGCAGTTCTTC. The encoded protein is CATSRDPLAGGSNEQFF.

The CDR3 is CASSQGAGGSGELFF. As DNA, the CDR3 is TGCGCCAGCAGCCAAGGGGCAGGGGGCAGCGGGGAGCTGTTTTTT. The chain employs TRBV4-3 and TRBJ2-2; 8 bases line up with TRBD1. This CDR3 contains 15 residues. V was pared by 1 base and J by 7 bases, with 5 bases of the junction left unmatched. The germline V gene has CDR1 LGHNA and CDR2 YSLEER.

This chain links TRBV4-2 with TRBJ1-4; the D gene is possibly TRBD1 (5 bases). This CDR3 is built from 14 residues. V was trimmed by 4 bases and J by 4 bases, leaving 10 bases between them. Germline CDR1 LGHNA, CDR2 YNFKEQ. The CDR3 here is CASSRGSDNEKLFF. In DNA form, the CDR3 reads TGTGCCAGCAGCCGGGGCAGCGATAATGAAAAACTGTTTTTT.

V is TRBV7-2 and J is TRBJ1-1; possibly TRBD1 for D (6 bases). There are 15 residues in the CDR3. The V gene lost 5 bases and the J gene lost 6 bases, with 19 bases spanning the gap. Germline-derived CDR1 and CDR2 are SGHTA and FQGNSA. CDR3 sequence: CASSGRMGARAEAFF. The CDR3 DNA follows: TGTGCCAGCAGCGGACGGATGGGGGCGCGGGCTGAAGCTTTCTTT.

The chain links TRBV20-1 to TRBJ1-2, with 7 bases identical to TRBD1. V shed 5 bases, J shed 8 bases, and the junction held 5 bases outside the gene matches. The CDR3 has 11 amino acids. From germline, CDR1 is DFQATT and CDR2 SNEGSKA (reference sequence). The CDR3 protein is CSAYDRDGYTF. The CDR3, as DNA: TGCAGTGCTTATGACAGGGACGGCTACACCTTC.

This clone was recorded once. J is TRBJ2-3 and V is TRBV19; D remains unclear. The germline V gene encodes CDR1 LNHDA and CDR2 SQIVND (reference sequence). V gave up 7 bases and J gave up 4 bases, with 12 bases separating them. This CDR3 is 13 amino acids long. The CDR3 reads CASNKLGADTQYF. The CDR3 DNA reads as TGTGCCAGTAATAAGCTAGGAGCAGATACGCAGTATTTT. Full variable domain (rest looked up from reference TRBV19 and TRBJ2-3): DGGITQSPKYLFRKEGQNVTLSCEQNLNHDAMYWYRQDPGQGLRLIYYSQIVNDFQKGDIAEGYSVSREKKESFPLTVTSAQKNPTAFYLCASNKLGADTQYFGPGTRLTVL.

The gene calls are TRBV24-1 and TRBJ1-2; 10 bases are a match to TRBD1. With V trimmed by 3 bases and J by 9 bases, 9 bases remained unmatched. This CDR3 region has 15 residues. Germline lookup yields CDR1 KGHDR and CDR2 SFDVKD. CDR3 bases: TGTGCCACCAGTGATGCCTCCCGGACAGGGGGAAGCTACACCTTC. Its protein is CATSDASRTGGSYTF.

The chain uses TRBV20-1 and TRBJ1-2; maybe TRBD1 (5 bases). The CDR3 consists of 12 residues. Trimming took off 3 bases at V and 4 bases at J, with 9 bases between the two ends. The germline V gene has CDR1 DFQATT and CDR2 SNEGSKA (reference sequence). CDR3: CSASEGSYGYTF. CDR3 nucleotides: TGCAGTGCTAGTGAGGGGAGCTATGGCTACACCTTC.

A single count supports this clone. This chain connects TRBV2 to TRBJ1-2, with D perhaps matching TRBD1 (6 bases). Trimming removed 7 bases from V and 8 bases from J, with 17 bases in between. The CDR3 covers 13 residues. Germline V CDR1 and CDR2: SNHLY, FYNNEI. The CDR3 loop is CASIVTQGSGYTF. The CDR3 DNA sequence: TGTGCCAGCATCGTAACACAGGGAAGCGGCTACACCTTC.

The CDR3 bases are TGTGCCAGCAGTTTATCCCGGGGTAATGAAAAACTGTTTTTT. It specifies CASSLSRGNEKLFF. V usage is TRBV27 and J usage is TRBJ1-4; D unclear. Germline loops: CDR1 MNHEY, CDR2 SMNVEV (reference sequence). The CDR3 sequence is 14 residues long. V dropped 0 bases and J dropped 4 bases, with 6 bases sitting between them. The whole variable domain, remainder taken from reference TRBV27 and TRBJ1-4, is EAQVTQNPRYLITVTGKKLTVTCSQNMNHEYMSWYRQDPGLGLRQIYYSMNVEVTDKGDVPEGYKVSRKEKRNFPLILESPSPNQTSLYFCASSLSRGNEKLFFGSGTQLSVL.

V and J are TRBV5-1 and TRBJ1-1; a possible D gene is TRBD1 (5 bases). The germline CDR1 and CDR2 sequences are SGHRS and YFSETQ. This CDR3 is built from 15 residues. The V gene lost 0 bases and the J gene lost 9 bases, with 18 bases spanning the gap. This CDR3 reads CASSLGPSGDGQAFF. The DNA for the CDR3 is TGCGCCAGCAGCTTGGGCCCCTCGGGGGACGGGCAAGCTTTCTTT.

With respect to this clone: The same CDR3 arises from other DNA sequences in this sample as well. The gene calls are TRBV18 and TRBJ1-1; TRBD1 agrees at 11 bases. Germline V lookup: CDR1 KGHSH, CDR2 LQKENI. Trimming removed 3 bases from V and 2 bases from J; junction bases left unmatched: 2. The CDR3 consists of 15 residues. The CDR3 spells CASSPGQGVNTEAFF. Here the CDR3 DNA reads TGTGCCAGCTCACCGGGACAGGGGGTAAACACTGAAGCTTTCTTT.

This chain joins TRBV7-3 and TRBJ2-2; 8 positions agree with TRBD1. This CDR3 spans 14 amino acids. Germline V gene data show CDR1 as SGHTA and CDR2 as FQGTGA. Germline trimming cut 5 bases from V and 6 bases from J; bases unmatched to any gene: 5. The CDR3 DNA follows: TGTGCCAGCAGCGCGAAGACAGGGGCCGGGGAGCTGTTTTTT. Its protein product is CASSAKTGAGELFF.

The CDR3 is CASSPGLAGLSYEQYF. For the CDR3, the DNA is TGTGCCAGCAGTCCCGGACTAGCGGGACTCTCCTACGAGCAGTACTTC. The chain couples TRBV28 to TRBJ2-7; 12 bases fit TRBD2. CDR3 length equals 16 residues. Looked up from germline, CDR1 is MDHEN and CDR2 is SYDVKM. Unmatched junction bases numbered 5, after V lost 5 bases and J lost 0 bases. The full variable domain, in which reference TRBV28 and TRBJ2-7 provide the parts outside the CDR3, is DVKVTQSSRYLVKRTGEKVFLECVQDMDHENMFWYRQDPGLGLRLIYFSYDVKMKEKGDIPEGYSVSREKKERFSLILESASTNQTSMYLCASSPGLAGLSYEQYFGPGTRLTVT.

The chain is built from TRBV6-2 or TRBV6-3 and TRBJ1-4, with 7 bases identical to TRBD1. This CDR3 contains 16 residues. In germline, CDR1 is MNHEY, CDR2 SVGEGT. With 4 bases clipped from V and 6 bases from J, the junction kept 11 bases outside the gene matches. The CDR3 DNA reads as TGTGCCAGCAGTTGGAGCTCGGACCAGGGGGATGAAAAACTGTTTTTT. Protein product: CASSWSSDQGDEKLFF.